This paragraph reports one TCR beta chain. This clone's antigen is unknown. Given a much more abundant clone one base away, this may be a read error. These data belong to a study. Sequencing instrument: Illumina MiSeq. TCRdb redid the processing of the public reads, applying fastp at Q25 and MiXCR, and retained in-frame beta chains. Each entry merges the rows of one CDR3 protein and shows their most common DNA and genes. Across this sample there are fewer than 5,500 distinct CDR3 sequences, with just over 9.5% seen only once. The ten largest make up about 33% of the sample. V gives up 6 bases and J gives up 6 bases, and the segment between their germline ends measures 13 bases. Its CDR3 holds 13 amino acids, cysteine through phenylalanine. Just CDR3 DNA is preserved here, 39 bases in frame from base 1. According to the germline V gene (reference sequence), CDR1 reads MNHEY and CDR2 reads SMNVEV.

The source material was CD4+ T cells from peripheral blood. The rearranged segments are TRBV27 and TRBJ2-3; the D segment is perhaps TRBD1 or TRBD2, each sharing 5 matched bases. The receptor was derived from a human donor with rheumatoid arthritis. The DNA sequence is as follows: TGTGCCAGCAGGCCTCTATGGGACGATACGCAGTATTTT. Its protein is CASRPLWDDTQYF.